The 5 T cell receptor beta chains below all came from one sample that was sequenced in a study of post-analysis software for immune sequencing data. TCR beta cDNA libraries had unique molecular identifiers. MiXCR, run by TCRdb on the PCR reads, gives a single entry per CDR3 protein. The table has more than 350,000 distinct CDR3 sequences, roughly 40% seen once. No antigens are known for them. Findings of the study overall: Among roughly five TRBV segments more frequent in patients than controls were TRBV5-6, TRBV5-1 and TRBV20-1.

Source material: blood. These receptors were obtained from a girl aged 2 to 10 with multiple sclerosis.

This clonotype appeared a few times. This chain uses TRBV20-1 with TRBJ2-4; weak D call: TRBD1 (5 bases). The J call could be wrong; TRBJ2-7 is a better fit for the DNA end. CDR3 length equals 12 residues. Per germline, CDR1 DFQATT and CDR2 SNEGSKA (reference sequence). The CDR3 reads CSATRQTYEQYF. The CDR3 nucleotides are TGCAGTGCTACCAGACAGACCTACGAGCAGTACTTC.

The chain links TRBV28 to TRBJ2-1; 10 nucleotides align to TRBD2. The CDR3 has 16 amino acids. The V gene end was trimmed by 6 bases and the J gene end by 7 bases; junction bases not matched to a gene: 12. From germline, CDR1 is MDHEN and CDR2 SYDVKM. CDR3: CASRGFSGRATNEQFF. Here the CDR3 DNA reads TGTGCCAGCAGAGGTTTCAGCGGGAGGGCCACAAATGAGCAGTTCTTC.

Many counts were recorded for this clonotype. The chain uses TRBV9 and TRBJ2-3, with no clear D. This CDR3 is 14 amino acids long. V was trimmed by 0 bases and J by 2 bases, leaving 7 bases between them. CDR1 and CDR2 (germline): SGDLS, YYNGEE. CDR3 loop: CASSVDLTTDTQYF. For the CDR3, the DNA is TGTGCCAGCAGCGTAGATCTGACCACAGATACGCAGTATTTT.

This clonotype was observed a few times. CDR3 loop: CATSDPQGQAEKHQPQHF. In DNA form, the CDR3 reads TGTGCCACCAGTGATCCGCAGGGACAGGCCGAGAAGCATCAGCCCCAGCATTTT. The chain joins TRBV24-1 to TRBJ1-5, with 8 bases fitting TRBD1. CDR1 is KGHDR, CDR2 SFDVKD, per germline. The CDR3 totals 18 residues. Losses at the gene ends were 3 bases for V and 5 bases for J; bases not matched to a gene: 14.

There are a few counts of this clonotype. The V gene is TRBV28, the J gene TRBJ2-7; the match to TRBD1 covers 9 bases. Trimming cost V 7 bases and J 3 bases; bases outside gene matches: 7. Germline values: CDR1 MDHEN, CDR2 SYDVKM. The CDR3 sequence is 14 residues long. The CDR3 DNA reads TGTGCCAGCAAAGAGACAGGGGGAAACTACGAGCAGTACTTC. Translated, it gives CASKETGGNYEQYF.